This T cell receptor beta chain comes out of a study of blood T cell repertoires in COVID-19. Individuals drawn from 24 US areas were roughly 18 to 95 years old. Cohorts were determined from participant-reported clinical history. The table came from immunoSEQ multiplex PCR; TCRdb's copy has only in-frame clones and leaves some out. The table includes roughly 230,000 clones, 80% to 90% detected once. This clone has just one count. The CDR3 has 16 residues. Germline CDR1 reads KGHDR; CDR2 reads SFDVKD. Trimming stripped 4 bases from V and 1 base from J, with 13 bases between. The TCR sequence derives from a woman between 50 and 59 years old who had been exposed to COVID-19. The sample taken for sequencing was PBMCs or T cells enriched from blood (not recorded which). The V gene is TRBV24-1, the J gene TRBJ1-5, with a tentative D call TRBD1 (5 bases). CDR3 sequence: CATSDSREGSNQPQHF. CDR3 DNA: TGTGCCACCAGTGACTCCAGGGAGGGGAGCAATCAGCCCCAGCATTTT.